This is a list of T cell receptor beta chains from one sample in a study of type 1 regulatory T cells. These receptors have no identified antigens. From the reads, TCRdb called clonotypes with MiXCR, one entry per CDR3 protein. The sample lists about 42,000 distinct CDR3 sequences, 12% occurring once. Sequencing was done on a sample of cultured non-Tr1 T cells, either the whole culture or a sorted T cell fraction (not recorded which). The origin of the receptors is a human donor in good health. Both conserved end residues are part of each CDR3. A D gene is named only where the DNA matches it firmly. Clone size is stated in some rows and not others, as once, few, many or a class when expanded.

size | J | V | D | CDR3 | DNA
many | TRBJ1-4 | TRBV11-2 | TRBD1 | CASSLLGQGSEKLFF | TGTGCCAGCAGCTTGCTGGGACAGGGGAGCGAAAAACTGTTTTTT
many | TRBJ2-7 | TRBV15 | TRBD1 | CATSRERGHSYEQYF | TGTGCCACCAGCAGAGAAAGGGGGCATAGCTACGAGCAGTACTTC
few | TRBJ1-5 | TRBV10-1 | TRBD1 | CASTNRGIGAKISTSNQPQHF | TGCGCCAGCACGAACAGGGGAATCGGGGCTAAGATCTCGACTAGCAATCAGCCCCAGCATTTT
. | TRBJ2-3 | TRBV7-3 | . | CASSSGSPRDTQYF | TGTGCCAGCAGCTCCGGGTCACCGAGAGATACGCAGTATTTT
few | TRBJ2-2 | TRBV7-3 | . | CASSLVYTGELFF | TGTGCCAGCAGTCTCGTCTACACCGGGGAGCTGTTTTTT
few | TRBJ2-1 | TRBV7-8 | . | CASSKGPTGNEQFF | TGTGCCAGCAGTAAGGGACCAACAGGGAATGAGCAGTTCTTC
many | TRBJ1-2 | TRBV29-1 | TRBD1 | CSVVGTGVGGYTF | TGCAGCGTTGTGGGGACAGGTGTAGGCGGCTACACCTTC
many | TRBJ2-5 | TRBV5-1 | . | CASSLILQETQYF | TGCGCCAGCAGCTTGATTCTCCAAGAGACCCAGTACTTC
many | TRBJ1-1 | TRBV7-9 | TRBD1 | CASSQGVLNTEAFF | TGTGCCAGCAGCCAGGGGGTTTTGAACACTGAAGCTTTCTTT
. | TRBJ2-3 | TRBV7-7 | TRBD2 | CASSSGLAGRTDTQYF | TGTGCTAGCAGCTCGGGATTAGCGGGAAGAACAGATACGCAGTATTTT
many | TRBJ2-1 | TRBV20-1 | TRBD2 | CSARVGGYEQFF | TGCAGTGCTAGAGTGGGAGGGTATGAGCAGTTCTTC
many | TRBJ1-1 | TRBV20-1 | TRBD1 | CSARRRDRNTEAFF | TGCAGTGCTAGACGGCGGGACAGGAACACTGAAGCTTTCTTT
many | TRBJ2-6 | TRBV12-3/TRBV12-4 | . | CASSRDSGANVLTF | TGTGCCAGCAGTCGAGACTCTGGGGCCAACGTCCTGACTTTC
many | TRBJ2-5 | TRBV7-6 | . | CASSSVPGAQETQYF | TGTGCCAGCAGCTCCGTTCCAGGGGCCCAAGAGACCCAGTACTTC
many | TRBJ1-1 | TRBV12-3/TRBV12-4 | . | CASSLLLDTEAFF | TGTGCCAGCAGTTTACTGTTAGACACTGAAGCTTTCTTT
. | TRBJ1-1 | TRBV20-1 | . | CSARPIQGAFF | TGCAGTGCTAGGCCAATCCAAGGAGCTTTCTTT
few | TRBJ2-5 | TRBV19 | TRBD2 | CASTSGRKNQETQYF | TGTGCCAGTACTAGCGGGAGGAAAAACCAAGAGACCCAGTACTTC
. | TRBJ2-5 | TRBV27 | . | CASRMGLQETQYF | TGTGCCAGCAGAATGGGGCTTCAAGAGACCCAGTACTTC
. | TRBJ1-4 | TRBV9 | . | CASSVRPNEKLFF | TGTGCCAGCAGCGTTCGTCCTAATGAAAAACTGTTTTTT
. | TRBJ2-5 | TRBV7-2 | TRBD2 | CASRLSSGRTQETQYF | TGTGCCAGCAGACTTTCTAGCGGGAGAACGCAAGAGACCCAGTACTTC
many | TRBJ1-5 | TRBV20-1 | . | CSARESVGQPQHF | TGCAGTGCTAGAGAGTCAGTGGGGCAGCCCCAGCATTTT
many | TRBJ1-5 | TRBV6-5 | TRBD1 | CASSPLGQGGNQPQHF | TGTGCCAGCAGCCCCCTGGGACAGGGAGGCAATCAGCCCCAGCATTTT
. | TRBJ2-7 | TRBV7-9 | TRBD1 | CASSLPPGQAYEQYF | TGTGCCAGCAGTTTACCCCCCGGACAGGCCTACGAGCAGTACTTC
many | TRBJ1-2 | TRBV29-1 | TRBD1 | CSARTGNYGYTF | TGCAGCGCCAGGACAGGGAATTATGGCTACACCTTC
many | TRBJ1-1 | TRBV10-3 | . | CAISDRLNTEAFF | TGTGCCATCAGTGATCGTCTGAACACTGAAGCTTTCTTT
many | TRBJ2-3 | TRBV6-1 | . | CASSEGNSHTDTQYF | TGTGCCAGCAGTGAAGGAAACAGTCACACAGATACGCAGTATTTT
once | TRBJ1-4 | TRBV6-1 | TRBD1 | CASKRTGTNEKLFF | TGTGCCAGCAAGAGGACAGGGACCAATGAAAAACTGTTTTTT
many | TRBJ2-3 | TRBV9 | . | CASSGAAGDTQYF | TGTGCCAGCAGCGGGGCAGCCGGAGATACGCAGTATTTT
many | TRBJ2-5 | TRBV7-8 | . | CASSLARTPQETQYF | TGTGCCAGCAGCTTAGCCCGGACACCTCAAGAGACCCAGTACTTC
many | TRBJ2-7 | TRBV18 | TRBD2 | CASSPVASGSSSYEQYF | TGTGCCAGCTCCCCGGTGGCTAGCGGGTCTAGCTCCTACGAGCAGTACTTC
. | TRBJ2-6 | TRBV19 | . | CASTQFGDGANVLTF | TGTGCCAGTACCCAATTTGGGGACGGGGCCAACGTCCTGACTTTC
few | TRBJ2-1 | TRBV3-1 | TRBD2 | CASSQGGTSGKERIF | TGTGCCAGCAGCCAAGGAGGGACTAGCGGGAAAGAGAGGATCTTC
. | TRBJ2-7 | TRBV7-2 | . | CASSLAGSEAHEQYF | TGTGCCAGCAGCTTAGCGGGTTCAGAAGCCCACGAGCAGTACTTC
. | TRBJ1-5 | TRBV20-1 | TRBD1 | CSARKRQGGQPQHF | TGCAGTGCTAGAAAGAGACAGGGAGGTCAGCCCCAGCATTTT
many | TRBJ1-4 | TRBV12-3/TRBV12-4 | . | CASSLAGTEKLFF | TGTGCCAGCAGTTTGGCAGGGACTGAAAAACTGTTTTTT
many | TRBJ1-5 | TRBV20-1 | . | CSATGQAIRQPQHF | TGCAGTGCTACGGGGCAGGCAATTAGGCAGCCCCAGCATTTT
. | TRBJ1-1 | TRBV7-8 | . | CASSPQRTEAFF | TGTGCCAGCAGCCCGCAGAGGACTGAAGCTTTCTTT
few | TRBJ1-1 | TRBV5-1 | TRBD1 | CASSPRLQGAKAFF | TGCGCCAGCAGCCCGAGATTACAGGGGGCAAAGGCTTTCTTT
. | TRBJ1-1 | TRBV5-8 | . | CASSRASEAFF | TGTGCCAGCTCCCGGGCGTCTGAAGCTTTCTTT
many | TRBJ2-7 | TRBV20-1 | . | CSAHPRDSDSYEQYF | TGCAGTGCTCACCCTCGGGACTCCGACTCCTACGAGCAGTACTTC
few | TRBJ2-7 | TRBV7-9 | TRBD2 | CASSLGISGSSPHEQYF | TGTGCCAGCAGCTTAGGAATCAGCGGGAGTTCACCCCACGAGCAGTACTTC